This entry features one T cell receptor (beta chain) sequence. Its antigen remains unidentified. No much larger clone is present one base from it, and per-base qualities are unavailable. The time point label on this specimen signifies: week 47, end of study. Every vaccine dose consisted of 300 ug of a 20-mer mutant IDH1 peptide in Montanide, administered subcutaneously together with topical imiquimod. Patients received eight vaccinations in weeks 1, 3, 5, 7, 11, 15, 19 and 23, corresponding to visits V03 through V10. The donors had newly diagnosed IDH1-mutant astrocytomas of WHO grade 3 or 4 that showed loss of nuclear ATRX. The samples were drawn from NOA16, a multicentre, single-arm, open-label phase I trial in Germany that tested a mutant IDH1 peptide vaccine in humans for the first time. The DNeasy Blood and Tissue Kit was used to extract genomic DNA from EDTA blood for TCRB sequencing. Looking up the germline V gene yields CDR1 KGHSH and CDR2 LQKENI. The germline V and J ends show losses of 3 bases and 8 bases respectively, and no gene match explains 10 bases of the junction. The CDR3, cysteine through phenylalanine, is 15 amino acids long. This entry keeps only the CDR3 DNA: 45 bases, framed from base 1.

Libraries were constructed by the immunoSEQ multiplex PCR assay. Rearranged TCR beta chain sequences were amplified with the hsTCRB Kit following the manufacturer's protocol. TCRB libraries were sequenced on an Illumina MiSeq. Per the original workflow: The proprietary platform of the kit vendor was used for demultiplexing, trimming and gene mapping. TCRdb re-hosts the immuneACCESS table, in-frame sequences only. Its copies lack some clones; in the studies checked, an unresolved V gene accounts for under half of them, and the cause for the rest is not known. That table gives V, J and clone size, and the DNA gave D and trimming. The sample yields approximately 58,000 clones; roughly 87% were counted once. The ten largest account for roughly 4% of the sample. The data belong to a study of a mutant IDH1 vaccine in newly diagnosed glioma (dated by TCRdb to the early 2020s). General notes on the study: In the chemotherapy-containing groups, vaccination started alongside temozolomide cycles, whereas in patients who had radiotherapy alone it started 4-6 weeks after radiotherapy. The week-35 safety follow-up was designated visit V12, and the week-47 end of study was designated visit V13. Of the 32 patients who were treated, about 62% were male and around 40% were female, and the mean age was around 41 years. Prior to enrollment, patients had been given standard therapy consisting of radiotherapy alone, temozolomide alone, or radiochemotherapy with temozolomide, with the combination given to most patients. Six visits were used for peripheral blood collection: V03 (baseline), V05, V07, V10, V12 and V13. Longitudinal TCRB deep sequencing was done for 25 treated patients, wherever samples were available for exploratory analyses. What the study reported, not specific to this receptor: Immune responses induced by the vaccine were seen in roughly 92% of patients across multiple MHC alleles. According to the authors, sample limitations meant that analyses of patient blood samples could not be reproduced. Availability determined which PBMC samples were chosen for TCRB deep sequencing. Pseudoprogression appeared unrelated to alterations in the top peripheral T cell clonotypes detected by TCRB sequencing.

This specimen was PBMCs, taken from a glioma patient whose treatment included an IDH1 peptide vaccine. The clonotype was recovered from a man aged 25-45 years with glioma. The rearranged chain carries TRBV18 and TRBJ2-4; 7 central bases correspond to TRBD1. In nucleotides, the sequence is TGTGCCAGCTCACCCACGAGGGACAGTAGGGACATTCAGTACTTC. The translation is CASSPTRDSRDIQYF.